This T cell receptor beta chain was documented in a study of vaccination and CD4 T cells after COVID-19. Study-level information: Convalescents were six males and four females, two of them Hispanic.

Germline lookup yields CDR1 SNHLY and CDR2 FYNNEI. This CDR3 contains 12 residues. Between the trimmed V and J ends, which lost 6 bases and 10 bases, there was a span of 15 bases. This clonotype turned up a few times. One entry per CDR3 protein, called by TCRdb with MiXCR from the PCR reads. The sample records about 18,000 distinct CDR3 sequences, approximately 62% being singletons. The sequencing used CD4+ T cells from blood, collected after SARS-CoV-2 vaccination. The origin of this receptor is a human donor who had recovered from COVID-19. The V and J genes are TRBV2 and TRBJ1-1; unclear D gene. The CDR3 spells CASSFDPDGAFF. The DNA for the CDR3 is TGTGCCAGCAGCTTCGACCCCGACGGAGCTTTCTTT.